These T cell receptor beta chains were read from a single sample in a study of beta chain features in type 1 diabetes. Using immunoSEQ multiplex PCR, the repertoire was profiled, and TCRdb retains in-frame clones only, with some absent. Of approximately 470,000 clones in the sample, over 25% were seen once. Sequenced input: naive CD4+ T cells from blood. These receptors were obtained from a man aged 18 to 35 in good health. CDR3s include the opening cysteine and the closing phenylalanine or tryptophan. The D gene is left open where the match is weak. Size tells how often a clone was seen (once, few, many) or the class of an expanded clone, and some rows leave it out.

V	size	D	J	CDR3	DNA
TRBV29-1	few	TRBD1	TRBJ2-7	CSARTGISYEQYF	TGCAGCGCCAGGACAGGGATCTCCTACGAGCAGTACTTC
TRBV7-2	.	.	TRBJ2-7	CASSSGRSHGGYEQYF	TGTGCCAGCAGCTCAGGGCGGTCTCATGGCGGTTACGAGCAGTACTTC
TRBV5-6	.	TRBD2	TRBJ2-3	CASSSETSGLTDTQYF	TGTGCCAGCAGCTCGGAGACTAGCGGACTTACAGATACGCAGTATTTT
TRBV29-1	few	TRBD2	TRBJ2-4	CSVSSGVAKNIQYF	TGCAGCGTTTCAAGCGGGGTAGCCAAAAACATTCAGTACTTC
TRBV5-4	.	TRBD1	TRBJ2-3	CASSSSGQITDTQYF	TGTGCCAGCAGCTCCTCGGGACAGATCACAGATACGCAGTATTTT
TRBV6-1	.	.	TRBJ1-2	CASMGDSFYGYTF	TGTGCCAGCATGGGCGACAGCTTCTATGGCTACACCTTC
TRBV29-1	few	.	TRBJ2-5	CSVERGSETQYF	TGCAGCGTTGAACGAGGATCAGAGACCCAGTACTTC
TRBV9	.	.	TRBJ2-6	CASSVQGSGANVLTF	TGTGCCAGCAGCGTACAGGGCTCTGGGGCCAACGTCCTGACTTTC
TRBV10-3	few	.	TRBJ2-4	CAITEDRRNIQYF	TGTGCCATCACCGAGGACCGGCGGAACATTCAGTACTTC
TRBV30	few	.	TRBJ1-4	CAWSGTRDEKLFF	TGTGCCTGGTCCGGGACACGGGATGAAAAACTGTTTTTT
TRBV25-1	.	TRBD1	TRBJ1-2	CASSLNGAQGASGGYTF	TGTGCCAGCAGTCTCAATGGGGCACAGGGGGCATCGGGTGGCTACACCTTC
TRBV4-1	.	TRBD2	TRBJ2-2	CASSQGESGRNTGELFF	TGCGCCAGCAGCCAAGGAGAGAGCGGGAGGAACACCGGGGAGCTGTTTTTT
TRBV7-2	few	TRBD1	TRBJ2-1	CASSPGQGIGNEQFF	TGTGCCAGCAGTCCCGGACAGGGGATTGGCAATGAGCAGTTCTTC